This TCR beta chain was recovered during a study of T cell responses to AZD1222 COVID-19 vaccine. Study observations and caveats: Samples come after the peak T cell response, not at day 14. The study found Spike-specific TCR breadth and depth rose after two AZD1222 doses.

Only in-frame clones appear in the TCRdb table, and some are missing; sequencing was by immunoSEQ multiplex PCR. The sample carries 110,000 to 150,000 clones, 85% to 95% recorded once. There are 17 residues in the CDR3. Germline-derived CDR1 and CDR2 are SGHNT and YYREEE (reference sequence). V dropped 2 bases and J dropped 9; count of bases not matched to a gene: 8. The count of this clone is one. Its antigen is still unknown. This TCR came from an adult in good health. Source: peripheral blood, taken on day 0 of AZD1222 vaccination. The chain combines TRBV5-4 with TRBJ2-1; TRBD2 agrees at 16 bases. The chain's CDR3 is CASSFPPGTSGRGEQFF. The CDR3 nucleotides are TGTGCCAGCAGCTTCCCCCCAGGGACTAGCGGGAGGGGTGAGCAGTTCTTC.